Each of the 5 T cell receptor beta chains below was sequenced from the same sample in a study of cytomegalovirus exposure and HLA in healthy donors. Primers for the PCR totalled 60 Vbeta and 13 Jbeta. Data came from immunoSEQ multiplex PCR; TCRdb stores just in-frame clones and leaves some out. The data show 90,000 to 150,000 clones, roughly three quarters seen once. Sequenced: PBMCs. These receptors were obtained from a woman aged 40 to 50 in good health and CMV-seropositive.

The rearrangement uses TRBV5-4 and TRBJ2-5; D may be TRBD1 (5 bases). The CDR3 runs to 15 residues. V was cut by 3 bases and J by 2 bases, with 14 bases left in between. Germline CDR1 reads SGHNT; CDR2 reads YYREEE (reference sequence). The CDR3 is CASSSLRQGQETQYF. For the CDR3, the DNA is TGTGCCAGCAGCTCCCTCCGGCAGGGTCAAGAGACCCAGTACTTC.

CDR3 region: CASSVEPGREGEKLFF. The CDR3 DNA follows: TGTGCCAGCAGCGTAGAGCCAGGGCGGGAAGGGGAAAAACTGTTTTTT. This chain links TRBV9 with TRBJ1-4; D is perhaps TRBD1 (5 bases). In germline, CDR1 is SGDLS, CDR2 YYNGEE. Trimming pared 0 bases from V and 8 bases from J, leaving 17 bases between. CDR3 size: 16 residues.

In this sample, this clone turned up a few times. This chain joins TRBV20-1 and TRBJ1-3, with 9 bases fitting TRBD1. The CDR3 has 11 amino acids. V dropped 6 bases and J dropped 14; count of bases not matched to a gene: 8. Germline V gene data show CDR1 as DFQATT and CDR2 as SNEGSKA (reference sequence). In nucleotides, the CDR3 is TGCAGTGCCCACCGGGGACAGGGCGTATATTTT. Its protein is CSAHRGQGVYF.

V gene TRBV6-1 combines with J gene TRBJ1-2; D gene uncertain. Trimming cost V 8 bases and J 4 bases, with 11 bases left between them. The CDR3 is made up of 12 amino acids. Germline values: CDR1 MNHNS, CDR2 SASEGT. The CDR3 here is CASSVGGYGYTF. CDR3 nucleotide sequence: TGTGCCAGCTCAGTAGGAGGCTATGGCTACACCTTC.

The chain has TRBV7-3 and TRBJ2-2, with D possibly matching TRBD1 (6 bases). V was shortened by 2 bases and J by 6 bases, with 10 bases between the two germline ends. CDR3 length: 14 residues. Germline V gene lookup returns CDR1 SGHTA and CDR2 FQGTGA. CDR3 region: CASSLQGSAGELFF. The CDR3 DNA follows: TGTGCCAGCAGCTTACAGGGGTCGGCCGGGGAGCTGTTTTTT. Using reference TRBV7-3 and TRBJ2-2 for the parts outside the CDR3, the full variable domain is GAGVSQTPSNKVTEKGKYVELRCDPISGHTALYWYRQSLGQGPEFLIYFQGTGAADDSGLPNDRFFAVRPEGSVSTLKIQRTERGDSAVYLCASSLQGSAGELFFGEGSRLTVL.